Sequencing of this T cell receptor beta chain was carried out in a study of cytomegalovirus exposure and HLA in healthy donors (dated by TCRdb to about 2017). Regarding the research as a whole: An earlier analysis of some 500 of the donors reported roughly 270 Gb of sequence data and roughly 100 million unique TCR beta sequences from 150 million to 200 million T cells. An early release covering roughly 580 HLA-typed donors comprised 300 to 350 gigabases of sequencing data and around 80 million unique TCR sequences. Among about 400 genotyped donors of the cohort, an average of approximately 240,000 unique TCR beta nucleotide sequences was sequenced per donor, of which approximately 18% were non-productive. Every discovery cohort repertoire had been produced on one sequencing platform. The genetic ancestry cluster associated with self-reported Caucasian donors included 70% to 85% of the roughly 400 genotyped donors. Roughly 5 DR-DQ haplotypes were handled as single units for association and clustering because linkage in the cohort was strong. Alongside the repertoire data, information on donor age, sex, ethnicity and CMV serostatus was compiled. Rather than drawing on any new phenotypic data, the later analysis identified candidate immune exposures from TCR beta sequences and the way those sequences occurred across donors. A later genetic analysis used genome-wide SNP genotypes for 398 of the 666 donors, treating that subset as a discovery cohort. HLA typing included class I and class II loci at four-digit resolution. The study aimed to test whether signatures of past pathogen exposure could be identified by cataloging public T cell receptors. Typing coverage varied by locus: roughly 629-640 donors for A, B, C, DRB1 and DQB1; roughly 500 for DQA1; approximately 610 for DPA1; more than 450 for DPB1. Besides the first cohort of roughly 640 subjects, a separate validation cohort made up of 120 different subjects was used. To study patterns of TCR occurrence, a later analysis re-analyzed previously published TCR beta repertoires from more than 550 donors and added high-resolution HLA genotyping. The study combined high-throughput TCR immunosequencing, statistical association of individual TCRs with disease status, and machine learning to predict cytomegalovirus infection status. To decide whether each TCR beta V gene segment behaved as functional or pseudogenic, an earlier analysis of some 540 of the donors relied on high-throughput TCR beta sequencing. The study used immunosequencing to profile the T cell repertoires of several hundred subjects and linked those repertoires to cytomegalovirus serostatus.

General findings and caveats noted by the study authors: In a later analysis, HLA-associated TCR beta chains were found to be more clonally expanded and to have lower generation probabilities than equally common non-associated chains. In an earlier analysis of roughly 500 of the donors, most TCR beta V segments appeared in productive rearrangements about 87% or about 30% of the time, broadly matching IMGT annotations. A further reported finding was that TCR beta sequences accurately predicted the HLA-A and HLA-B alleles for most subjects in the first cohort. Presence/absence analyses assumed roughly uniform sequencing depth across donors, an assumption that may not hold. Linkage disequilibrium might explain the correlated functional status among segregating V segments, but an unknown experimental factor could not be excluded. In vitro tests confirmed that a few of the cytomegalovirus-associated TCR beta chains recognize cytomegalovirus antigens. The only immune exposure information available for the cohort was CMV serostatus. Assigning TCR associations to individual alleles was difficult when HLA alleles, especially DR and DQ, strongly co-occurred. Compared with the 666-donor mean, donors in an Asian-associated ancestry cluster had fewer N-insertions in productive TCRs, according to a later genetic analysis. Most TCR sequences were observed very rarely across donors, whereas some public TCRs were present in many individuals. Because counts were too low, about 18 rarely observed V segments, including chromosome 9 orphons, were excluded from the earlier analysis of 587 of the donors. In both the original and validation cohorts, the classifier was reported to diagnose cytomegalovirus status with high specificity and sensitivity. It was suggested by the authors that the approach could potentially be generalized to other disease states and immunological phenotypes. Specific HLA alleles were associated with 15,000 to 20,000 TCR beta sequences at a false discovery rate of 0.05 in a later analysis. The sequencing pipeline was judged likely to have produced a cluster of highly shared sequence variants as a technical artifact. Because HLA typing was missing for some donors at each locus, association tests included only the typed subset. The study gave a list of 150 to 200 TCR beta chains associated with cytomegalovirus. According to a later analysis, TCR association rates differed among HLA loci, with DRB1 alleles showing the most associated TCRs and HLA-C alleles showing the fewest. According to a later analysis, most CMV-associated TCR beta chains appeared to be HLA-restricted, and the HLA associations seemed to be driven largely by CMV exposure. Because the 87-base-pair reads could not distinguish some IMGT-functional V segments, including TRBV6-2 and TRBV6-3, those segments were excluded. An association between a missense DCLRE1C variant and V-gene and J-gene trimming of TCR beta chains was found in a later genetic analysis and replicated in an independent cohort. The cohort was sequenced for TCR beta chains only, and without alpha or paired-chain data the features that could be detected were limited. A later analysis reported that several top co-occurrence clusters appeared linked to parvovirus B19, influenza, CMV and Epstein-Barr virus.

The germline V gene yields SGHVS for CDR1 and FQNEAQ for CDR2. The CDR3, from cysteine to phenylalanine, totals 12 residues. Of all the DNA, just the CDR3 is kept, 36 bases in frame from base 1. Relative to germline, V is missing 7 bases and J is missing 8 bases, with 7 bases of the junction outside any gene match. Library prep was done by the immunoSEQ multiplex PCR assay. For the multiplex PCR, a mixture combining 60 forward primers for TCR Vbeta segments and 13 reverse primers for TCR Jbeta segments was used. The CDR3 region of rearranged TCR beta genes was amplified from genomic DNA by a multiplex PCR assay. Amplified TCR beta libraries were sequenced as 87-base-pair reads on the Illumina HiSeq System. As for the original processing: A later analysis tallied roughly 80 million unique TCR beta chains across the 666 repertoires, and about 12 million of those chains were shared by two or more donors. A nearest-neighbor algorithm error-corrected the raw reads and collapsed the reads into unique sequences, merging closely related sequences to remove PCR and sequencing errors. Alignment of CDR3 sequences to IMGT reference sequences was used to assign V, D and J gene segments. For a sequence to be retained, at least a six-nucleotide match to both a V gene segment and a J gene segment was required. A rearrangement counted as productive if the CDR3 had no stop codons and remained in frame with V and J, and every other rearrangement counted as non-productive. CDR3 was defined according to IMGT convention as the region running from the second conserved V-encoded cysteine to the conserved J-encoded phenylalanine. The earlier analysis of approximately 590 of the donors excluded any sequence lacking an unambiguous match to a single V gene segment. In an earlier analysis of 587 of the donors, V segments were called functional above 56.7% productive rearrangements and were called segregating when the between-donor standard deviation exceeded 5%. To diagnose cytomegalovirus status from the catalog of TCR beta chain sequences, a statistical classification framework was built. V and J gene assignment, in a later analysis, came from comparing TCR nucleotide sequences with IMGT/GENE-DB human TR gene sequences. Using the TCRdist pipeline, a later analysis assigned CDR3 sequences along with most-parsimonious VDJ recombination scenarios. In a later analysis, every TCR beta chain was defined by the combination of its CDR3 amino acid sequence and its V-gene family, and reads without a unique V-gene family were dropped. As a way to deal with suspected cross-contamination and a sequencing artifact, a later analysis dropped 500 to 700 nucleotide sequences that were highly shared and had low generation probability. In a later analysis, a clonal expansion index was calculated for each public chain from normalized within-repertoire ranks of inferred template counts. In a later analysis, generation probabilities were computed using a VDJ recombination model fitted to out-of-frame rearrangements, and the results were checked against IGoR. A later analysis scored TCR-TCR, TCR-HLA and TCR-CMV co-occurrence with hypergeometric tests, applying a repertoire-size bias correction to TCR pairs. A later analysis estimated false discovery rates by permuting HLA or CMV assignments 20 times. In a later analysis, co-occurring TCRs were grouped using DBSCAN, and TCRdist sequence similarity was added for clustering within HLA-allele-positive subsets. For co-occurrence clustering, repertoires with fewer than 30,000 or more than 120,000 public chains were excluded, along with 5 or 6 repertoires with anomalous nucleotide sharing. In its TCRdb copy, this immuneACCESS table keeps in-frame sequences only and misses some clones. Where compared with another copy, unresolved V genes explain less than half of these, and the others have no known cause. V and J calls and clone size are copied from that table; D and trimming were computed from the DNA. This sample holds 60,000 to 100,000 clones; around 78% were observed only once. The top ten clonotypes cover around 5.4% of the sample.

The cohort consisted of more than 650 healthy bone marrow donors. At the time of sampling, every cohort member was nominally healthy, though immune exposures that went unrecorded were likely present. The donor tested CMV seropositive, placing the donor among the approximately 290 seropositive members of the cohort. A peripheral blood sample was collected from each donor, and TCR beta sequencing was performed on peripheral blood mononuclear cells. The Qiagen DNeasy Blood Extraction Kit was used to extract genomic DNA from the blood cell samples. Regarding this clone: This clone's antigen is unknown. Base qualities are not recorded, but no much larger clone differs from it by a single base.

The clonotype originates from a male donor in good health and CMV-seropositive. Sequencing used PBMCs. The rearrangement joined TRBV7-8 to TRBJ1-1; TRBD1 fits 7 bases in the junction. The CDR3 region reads CASKRGPGEAFF. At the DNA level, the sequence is TGTGCCAGCAAAAGGGGGCCGGGGGAAGCTTTCTTT.